The source of this TCR beta chain is a study of T-cell memory formation after mild COVID-19 (dated by TCRdb to the early 2020s). For the study in its entirety: TCR sequence clusters from the two donors were largely donor specific. In two donors, T-cell clones that expanded and contracted after mild COVID-19 were tracked by sequencing TCRalpha and TCRbeta repertoires over time. The cohort comprised two young, previously healthy adult volunteers, one female and one male.

The CDR3 holds 14 amino acids from the cysteine to the valine. CDR3 DNA only is kept here, 42 bases in frame from base 1. Compared with germline, V lacks 2 bases and J lacks 6 bases; bases without a gene match: 3. CDR1 and CDR2, looked up from the germline V gene (reference sequence), are SGHKS and YYEKEE. The sample was run on an Illumina NovaSeq 6000. cDNA libraries for TCRalpha and TCRbeta were prepared by 5'RACE using constant-segment primers, with sample barcodes and unique molecular identifiers added. Trizol reagent was used to extract RNA from every sample. Libraries were amplified in two PCR steps, with a second sample barcode and Illumina TruSeq adapters added in the second step. Sequencing of libraries was performed on an Illumina NovaSeq with 2 x 150 bp paired-end reads. As for the authors' bioinformatics: The reads were demultiplexed and collapsed into UMI-guided consensus sequences using migec v1.2.7. Using mixcr v2.1.11, the UMI consensuses were aligned to TRA and TRB V and J templates and assembled into clonotypes. A clonotype was counted as expanded or contracted only if both edgeR and NoisET called the change significant, with noise models trained on biological replicates. edgeR calls used a false discovery rate-adjusted p below 0.01 and a log2 fold-change threshold of 1. PCA with hierarchical clustering of max-normalized trajectories of the 1000 most abundant clonotypes was used as exploratory dynamics analysis. Separately sequenced CD4+ and CD8+ repertoires were used to assign the CD4 or CD8 phenotype of responding clones. The public reads were run again by TCRdb, first through fastp at Q25 and then through MiXCR, and only productive beta chains were kept. Each CDR3 protein appears once, grouped with its most common genes and DNA. The V and J calls come from TCRdb's annotation, not from the publication. The sample table records approximately 300,000 distinct CDR3 sequences; 8% to 10% of these occur just once. The ten biggest clones cover less than 25% of the sample.

Ficoll-Paque density gradient centrifugation was the method used to isolate PBMCs. On this clonotype: It has no known antigen specificity. No qualities accompany the bases; no much larger clone lies one base away.

The research as a whole found: Contracting CD4+ clones turned up mainly in the CM and EM memory subsets, whereas EMRA was where CD8+ clones were enriched. Whether the second-wave clones peaking on day 37 were SARS-CoV-2 specific was not confirmed. Only two mild cases were covered in the study, and larger cohorts including severe cases with pre-infection samples were considered necessary. The detection of some responding clones in pre-infection memory suggests that pre-existing cross-reactive memory T cells joined the SARS-CoV-2 response. Clones that contracted from day 15 to 85 showed balanced CD4/CD8 phenotypes, whereas a second wave of clones that expanded from day 15 to 37 leaned towards CD4+.

This sequence originates from a man between 18 and 29 years old who had mild COVID-19 (a few samples of this study predate the infection). The sample titles of this study are shuffled in the database, so cell type and time point are left out; the donor was told from shared clones. The sequencing sample was made of PBMCs or a T cell subset sorted from them (not recorded which). The chain is made from TRBV5-5 and TRBJ2-7; 12 of the junction bases match TRBD1. The DNA reads as follows: TGTGCCAGCAGCTTCCGGGACAGGGGGCTCGAGCAGTACGTC. It specifies CASSFRDRGLEQYV.